The TCR beta chain under discussion was sequenced for a study of blood T cell repertoires in COVID-19. Background on the study: Researchers got acute and convalescent COVID-19 samples from the United States, Italy and Spain.

Original processing notes: Using reference gene primer amplification, nucleated cell counts were estimated. TCRdb's table, derived via immunoSEQ multiplex PCR, lists solely in-frame clones and lacks some. D and trimming were read from the DNA, whereas the V and J calls and clone size are those reported in that table. The data contain some 250,000 clones, under 85% of them singletons. The CDR3 is 15 residues long. Germline CDR1 SGHAT, CDR2 FQNNGV. Trimming pared 3 bases from V and 2 bases from J, leaving 13 bases between. What was sequenced was peripheral blood. This chain uses TRBV11-2 with TRBJ2-5; tentative D call: TRBD2 (5 bases). The TCR was taken from a man aged 25-45 years who had recovered from COVID-19. The CDR3 nucleotides are TGTGCCAGCAGCTTGCAACAGCCGGGGCAAGAGACCCAGTACTTC. Its protein is CASSLQQPGQETQYF. The full variable domain, its missing parts supplied by reference TRBV11-2 and TRBJ2-5, is EAGVAQSPRYKIIEKRQSVAFWCNPISGHATLYWYQQILGQGPKLLIQFQNNGVVDDSQLPKDRFSAERLKGVDSTLKIQPAKLEDSAVYLCASSLQQPGQETQYFGPGTRLLVL.